These 16 T cell receptor beta chains were all obtained from the same sample, sequenced in a study of shared clonotypes between healthy human individuals. The table came from immunoSEQ multiplex PCR; TCRdb's copy has only in-frame clones and leaves some out. The top ten hold about 0.13% of the sample, which has 2 million to 2.5 million clones, 90% to 97% seen once. The sample consisted of naive CD4+ T cells sorted from blood. Subset described: CD45RA+ positively selected. The origin of the receptors is a man aged 18 to 30 in good health.

The V call is TRBV6-5, the J call TRBJ2-7, with D perhaps TRBD1 (6 bases). There are 11 residues in the CDR3. In germline, CDR1 is MNHEY, CDR2 SVGAGI. Trimming shortened V by 6 bases and J by 9 bases, and 12 bases separated the two germline ends. The CDR3 is CASSSQGGQYF. For the CDR3, the DNA is TGTGCCAGCAGCTCACAGGGTGGGCAGTACTTC.

J is TRBJ1-2 and V is TRBV4-3; no clear D gene. CDR3 length equals 14 residues. Trimming took off 1 base at V and 1 base at J, with 7 bases between the two ends. Per germline, CDR1 LGHNA and CDR2 YSLEER. CDR3 bases: TGCGCCAGCAGCCAAGGTCAGGTTAACTATGGCTACACCTTC. Translated, it gives CASSQGQVNYGYTF.

V usage is TRBV5-1 and J usage is TRBJ2-5, with D maybe TRBD1 (6 bases). V was cut by 2 bases and J by 2 bases, with 10 bases left in between. CDR3 length equals 14 residues. Germline CDR1 and CDR2: SGHRS and YFSETQ. CDR3 in amino acids: CASSLWTEQETQYF. CDR3 sequence (DNA): TGCGCCAGCAGCTTATGGACAGAGCAAGAGACCCAGTACTTC.

The chain has TRBV10-3 and TRBJ2-6; TRBD1 or TRBD2 may be the D gene (6 bases each). Trimming took off 7 bases at V and 2 bases at J, with 9 bases between the two ends. The germline V gene has CDR1 ENHRY and CDR2 SYGVKD. The CDR3 spans 14 residues. The CDR3 DNA follows: TGTGCCATCACGGAGGGGGCTGGGGCCAACGTCCTGACTTTC. Its protein is CAITEGAGANVLTF.

The DNA for the CDR3 is TGTGCCACCAGCAGAAGACAGGAGCACGCAGATACGCAGTATTTT. The encoded protein is CATSRRQEHADTQYF. V gene TRBV15 combines with J gene TRBJ2-3, with D possibly TRBD1 on 6 matching bases. The V end lost 2 bases, the J end lost 4 bases, and 13 bases lay between the germline ends. This CDR3 has 15 residues. Germline V gives CDR1 LNHNV, CDR2 YYDKDF (reference sequence).

The rearrangement joins TRBV10-2 to TRBJ2-5, with TRBD2 as a possible D gene (6 bases). Trimming left V 6 bases short and J 4 bases short, with 9 bases between. The CDR3 runs to 12 residues. Germline-derived CDR1 and CDR2 are WSHSY and SAAADI. The CDR3 region is CASSRDSETQYF. CDR3 coding DNA: TGCGCCAGCAGCCGGGACTCAGAGACCCAGTACTTC.

The chain combines TRBV14 with TRBJ2-7, with 8 positions matching TRBD1. Germline loops: CDR1 SGHDN, CDR2 FVKESK. The CDR3 spans 16 residues. V shed 4 bases, J shed 2 bases, and the junction held 10 bases outside the gene matches. The CDR3 loop reads CASSRSDRGETYEQYF. The CDR3 DNA is TGTGCCAGCAGCCGGTCAGACAGGGGTGAAACCTACGAGCAGTACTTC.

This rearrangement joins TRBV7-9 to TRBJ1-2; D unresolved. The ends were cut back, 2 bases at V and 3 bases at J, with 16 bases in the middle. The CDR3 length is 16 residues. In germline, CDR1 is SEHNR, CDR2 FQNEAQ (reference sequence). The CDR3 DNA sequence: TGTGCCAGCAGCTTATCCGCCCGGGAGCACGACTATGGCTACACCTTC. Translated, it gives CASSLSAREHDYGYTF.

The V call is TRBV7-9, the J call TRBJ1-1; no definite D call. The ends were cut back, 4 bases at V and 5 bases at J, with 5 bases in the middle. CDR1 is SEHNR, CDR2 FQNEAQ, per germline (reference sequence). CDR3 length: 11 amino acids. The CDR3 is CASSSWTEAFF. CDR3 nucleotides: TGTGCCAGCAGCTCCTGGACTGAAGCTTTCTTT.

This clone was recorded only once. The rearrangement joins TRBV4-1 to TRBJ2-2; tentative D call: TRBD1 (5 bases). The CDR3 runs 17 residues. V was trimmed by 4 bases and J by 2 bases, leaving 17 bases between them. CDR1 MGHRA and CDR2 YSYEKL come from the germline V gene. This CDR3 reads CASSPGWVGVNTGELFF. The DNA of the CDR3 is TGCGCCAGCAGCCCAGGATGGGTAGGGGTTAACACCGGGGAGCTGTTTTTT.

The chain recombines TRBV7-9 with TRBJ2-3; D is possibly TRBD2 (7 bases). Looked up from germline, CDR1 is SEHNR and CDR2 is FQNEAQ (reference sequence). V was cut by 5 bases and J by 4 bases, with 16 bases left in between. This CDR3 is built from 15 residues. CDR3 nucleotide sequence: TGTGCCAGCAGCCCTCGTGGCGGGGGCGCAGATACGCAGTATTTT. Its protein product is CASSPRGGGADTQYF. Full variable domain (rest looked up from reference TRBV7-9 and TRBJ2-3): DTGVSQNPRHKITKRGQNVTFRCDPISEHNRLYWYRQTLGQGPEFLTYFQNEAQLEKSRLLSDRFSAERPKGSFSTLEIQRTEQGDSAMYLCASSPRGGGADTQYFGPGTRLTVL.

The chain combines TRBV5-1 with TRBJ2-7; TRBD2 matches at 8 bases. CDR3 length equals 15 residues. V shed 7 bases, J shed 2 bases, and the junction held 11 bases outside the gene matches. Germline V CDR1 and CDR2: SGHRS, YFSETQ. CDR3 in amino acids: CASSEVAGSTYEQYF. Written as DNA, the CDR3 is TGCGCCAGCTCCGAGGTAGCGGGGAGTACCTACGAGCAGTACTTC. Full variable domain (outside the CDR3, taken from reference TRBV5-1 and TRBJ2-7): KAGVTQTPRYLIKTRGQQVTLSCSPISGHRSVSWYQQTPGQGLQFLFEYFSETQRNKGNFPGRFSGRQFSNSRSEMNVSTLELGDSALYLCASSEVAGSTYEQYFGPGTRLTVT.

The J gene is TRBJ2-7, the V gene TRBV6-5; tentatively, D is TRBD1 or TRBD2 (7 bases each). Germline assignment: CDR1 MNHEY and CDR2 SVGAGI. This CDR3 spans 14 amino acids. Trimming removed 3 bases at V and 4 bases at J, with 13 bases between. CDR3 DNA sequence: TGTGCCAGCAGTTATCAGGGGGGGAAATACGAGCAGTACTTC. Translation: CASSYQGGKYEQYF.

The sample holds one count of this clone. The rearrangement joins TRBV30 to TRBJ1-4; 7 bases match TRBD1. The CDR3 totals 13 residues. After removal of 5 bases from V and 4 bases from J, the junction contained 4 bases not matched to a gene. The germline gives CDR1 GTSNPN, CDR2 SVGIG (reference sequence). In nucleotides, the CDR3 is TGTGCCTGGGCGGGACAGAGTAATGAAAAACTGTTTTTT. Its translation: CAWAGQSNEKLFF. Together with reference TRBV30 and TRBJ1-4, the CDR3 gives the full variable domain: SQTIHQWPATLVQPVGSPLSLECTVEGTSNPNLYWYRQAAGRGLQLLFYSVGIGQISSEVPQNLSASRPQDRQFILSSKKLLLSDSGFYLCAWAGQSNEKLFFGSGTQLSVL.

In nucleotides, the CDR3 is TGCGCCAGCAGCTTGGAACCCAGGGGAATACATAGCAATCAGCCCCAGCATTTT. This gives the protein CASSLEPRGIHSNQPQHF. J is TRBJ1-5 and V is TRBV5-1; possibly TRBD1 for D (6 bases). The V gene lost 0 bases and the J gene lost 0 bases, with 16 bases spanning the gap. The CDR3 is made up of 18 amino acids. CDR1 is SGHRS, CDR2 YFSETQ, per germline.

The gene calls are TRBV27 and TRBJ1-1; 7 nucleotides align to TRBD1. Per germline, CDR1 MNHEY and CDR2 SMNVEV (reference sequence). The trim removed 5 bases at V and 1 base at J, leaving 16 bases unmatched. The CDR3 consists of 18 residues. Here the CDR3 reads CASSPLRRGQSWNTEAFF. In nucleotides, the CDR3 is TGTGCCAGCAGTCCGCTGAGAAGGGGGCAGAGTTGGAACACTGAAGCTTTCTTT.